This is a list of T cell receptor beta chains from one sample in a study of blood T cell repertoires in COVID-19. TCRdb's copy holds only in-frame clones and misses some; the assay was immunoSEQ multiplex PCR. The data show about 81,000 clones, about 80% seen once. The source material was peripheral blood. Receptor source: a human donor in a cohort sampled during active COVID-19. Each CDR3 is given with its conserved first and last residue. Each record gives: D gene, V gene, clone size, J gene, CDR3 protein, CDR3 DNA. The D gene is left open where the match is weak. The size entry is marked missing in some rows and otherwise reads once, few, many or a size class.

d_call: .
v_call: TRBV19
clone_size: few
j_call: TRBJ1-1
cdr3_aa: CASSESSFKAFF
cdr3_nt: TGTGCCAGTAGCGAGTCCTCTTTCAAAGCTTTCTTT

d_call: TRBD1
v_call: TRBV6-2/TRBV6-3
clone_size: .
j_call: TRBJ2-2
cdr3_aa: CASSYRTGYSGELFF
cdr3_nt: TGTGCCAGCAGTTACCGGACAGGGTATAGCGGGGAGCTGTTTTTT

d_call: TRBD1
v_call: TRBV13
clone_size: .
j_call: TRBJ1-6
cdr3_aa: CASSQGVRASPLHF
cdr3_nt: TGTGCCAGCAGCCAGGGGGTAAGGGCTTCACCCCTCCACTTT

d_call: .
v_call: TRBV5-6
clone_size: .
j_call: TRBJ1-3
cdr3_aa: CASSDSFGRRNSGNTIYF
cdr3_nt: TGTGCCAGCAGCGACTCTTTTGGCCGGAGAAACTCTGGAAACACCATATATTTT

d_call: TRBD2
v_call: TRBV3-1/TRBV3-2
clone_size: .
j_call: TRBJ2-7
cdr3_aa: CASSQTSGGEREQYF
cdr3_nt: TGTGCCAGCAGCCAAACTAGCGGGGGGGAGCGTGAGCAGTACTTC

d_call: TRBD1
v_call: TRBV19
clone_size: .
j_call: TRBJ2-1
cdr3_aa: CASSSRDRGYNEQFF
cdr3_nt: TGTGCCAGTAGTTCCCGGGACAGGGGGTACAATGAGCAGTTCTTC

d_call: TRBD1
v_call: TRBV7-8
clone_size: .
j_call: TRBJ2-1
cdr3_aa: CASSPPRDRSSFEQFF
cdr3_nt: TGTGCCAGCAGCCCACCCAGGGACAGGTCCTCGTTTGAGCAGTTCTTC

d_call: TRBD1
v_call: TRBV6-1
clone_size: .
j_call: TRBJ2-4
cdr3_aa: CASSEDTGGFKGAKNIQYF
cdr3_nt: TGTGCCAGCAGTGAAGATACAGGGGGCTTCAAGGGGGCCAAAAACATTCAGTACTTC

d_call: .
v_call: TRBV7-9
clone_size: .
j_call: TRBJ1-2
cdr3_aa: CASSPGQSRAYGYTF
cdr3_nt: TGTGCCAGCAGCCCAGGACAGAGTCGAGCCTATGGCTACACCTTC

d_call: .
v_call: TRBV5-1
clone_size: few
j_call: TRBJ2-7
cdr3_aa: CASYGQGGPYEQYF
cdr3_nt: TGCGCCAGCTACGGACAGGGAGGGCCCTACGAGCAGTACTTC

d_call: .
v_call: TRBV30
clone_size: .
j_call: TRBJ1-3
cdr3_aa: CAWSEYSGNTIYF
cdr3_nt: TGTGCCTGGAGTGAATACTCTGGAAACACCATATATTTT

d_call: .
v_call: TRBV5-4
clone_size: .
j_call: TRBJ1-2
cdr3_aa: CASSSPESYGYTF
cdr3_nt: TGTGCCAGCAGCTCGCCGGAGTCTTATGGCTACACCTTC

d_call: TRBD2
v_call: TRBV5-1
clone_size: .
j_call: TRBJ2-1
cdr3_aa: CASSLGLRGGGNEQFF
cdr3_nt: TGCGCCAGCAGCTTGGGCTTGCGGGGGGGCGGCAATGAGCAGTTCTTC

d_call: TRBD1
v_call: TRBV6-5
clone_size: .
j_call: TRBJ2-7
cdr3_aa: CATERPGQLYEQYF
cdr3_nt: TGTGCCACTGAACGTCCGGGACAGCTATACGAGCAGTACTTC

d_call: TRBD1
v_call: TRBV7-2
clone_size: .
j_call: TRBJ1-2
cdr3_aa: CASSRDRVYGYTF
cdr3_nt: TGTGCCAGCAGCAGGGACAGGGTTTATGGCTACACCTTC

d_call: .
v_call: TRBV2
clone_size: .
j_call: TRBJ2-1
cdr3_aa: CASSRQSSYNEQFF
cdr3_nt: TGTGCCAGCAGTCGACAGTCCTCCTACAATGAGCAGTTCTTC

d_call: .
v_call: TRBV28
clone_size: .
j_call: TRBJ1-2
cdr3_aa: CASSSPGLRGGYTF
cdr3_nt: TGTGCCAGCAGTTCCCCCGGGCTCCGCGGGGGCTACACCTTC

d_call: .
v_call: TRBV7-2
clone_size: .
j_call: TRBJ1-5
cdr3_aa: CASSLIQGIGNQPQHF
cdr3_nt: TGTGCCAGCAGTCTAATACAGGGTATCGGCAATCAGCCCCAGCATTTT

d_call: TRBD1
v_call: TRBV7-8
clone_size: .
j_call: TRBJ1-1
cdr3_aa: CASSRDRGKTEAFF
cdr3_nt: TGTGCCAGCAGCCGAGACAGGGGAAAAACTGAAGCTTTCTTT

d_call: TRBD1
v_call: TRBV28
clone_size: .
j_call: TRBJ1-5
cdr3_aa: CASRSDRALGFPQHF
cdr3_nt: TGTGCCAGCAGATCCGACAGGGCCCTTGGGTTTCCCCAGCATTTT

d_call: TRBD2
v_call: TRBV6-5
clone_size: .
j_call: TRBJ2-5
cdr3_aa: CASRRIAGVQETQYF
cdr3_nt: TGTGCCAGCAGAAGAATAGCGGGGGTACAAGAGACCCAGTACTTC

d_call: .
v_call: TRBV19
clone_size: .
j_call: TRBJ1-1
cdr3_aa: CASITTGRRLEAFF
cdr3_nt: TGTGCCAGTATCACGACGGGTCGGCGGTTAGAAGCTTTCTTT